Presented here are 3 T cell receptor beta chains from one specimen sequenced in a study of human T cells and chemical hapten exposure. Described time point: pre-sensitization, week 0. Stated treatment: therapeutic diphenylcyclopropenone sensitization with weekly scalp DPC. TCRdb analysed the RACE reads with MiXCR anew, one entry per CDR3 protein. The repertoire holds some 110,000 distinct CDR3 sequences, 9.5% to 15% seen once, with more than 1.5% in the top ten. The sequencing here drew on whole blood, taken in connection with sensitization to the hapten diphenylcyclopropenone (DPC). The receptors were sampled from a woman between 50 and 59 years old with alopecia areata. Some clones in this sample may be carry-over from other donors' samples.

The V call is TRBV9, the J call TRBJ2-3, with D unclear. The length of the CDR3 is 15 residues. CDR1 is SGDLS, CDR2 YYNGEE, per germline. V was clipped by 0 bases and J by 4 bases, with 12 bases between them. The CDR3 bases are TGTGCCAGCAGCGTAGCAGCCCCCGTGGCAGATACGCAGTATTTT. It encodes CASSVAAPVADTQYF.

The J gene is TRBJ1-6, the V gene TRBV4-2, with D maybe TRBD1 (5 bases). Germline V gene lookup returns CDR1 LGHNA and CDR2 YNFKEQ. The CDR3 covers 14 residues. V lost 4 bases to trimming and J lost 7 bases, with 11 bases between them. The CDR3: CASSRGTGNSPLHF. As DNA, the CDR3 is TGTGCCAGCAGCCGCGGAACAGGAAATTCACCCCTCCACTTT.

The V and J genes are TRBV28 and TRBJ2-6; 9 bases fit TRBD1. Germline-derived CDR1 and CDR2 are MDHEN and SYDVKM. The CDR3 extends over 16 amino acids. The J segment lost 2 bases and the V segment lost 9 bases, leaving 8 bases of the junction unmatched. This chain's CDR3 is CASGGTGTAGANVLTF. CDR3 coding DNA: TGTGCCAGTGGGGGGACAGGGACAGCTGGGGCCAACGTCCTGACTTTC.